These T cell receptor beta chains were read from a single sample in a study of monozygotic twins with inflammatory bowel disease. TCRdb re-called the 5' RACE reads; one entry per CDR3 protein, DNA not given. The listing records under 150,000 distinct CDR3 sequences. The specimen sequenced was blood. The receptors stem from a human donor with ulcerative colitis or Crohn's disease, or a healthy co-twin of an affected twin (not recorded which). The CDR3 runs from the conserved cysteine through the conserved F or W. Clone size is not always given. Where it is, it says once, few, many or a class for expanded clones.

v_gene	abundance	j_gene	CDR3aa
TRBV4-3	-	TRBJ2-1	CASSQARTSGDYNEQFF
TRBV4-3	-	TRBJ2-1	CASSRLSGGSSYNEQFF
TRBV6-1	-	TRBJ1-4	CASSQGTGAANEKLFF
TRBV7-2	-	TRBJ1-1	CASSPQVGENTEAFF
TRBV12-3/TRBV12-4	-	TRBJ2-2	CASTWASGGANTGELFF
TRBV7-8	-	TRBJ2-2	CASSLASGGLNGELFF
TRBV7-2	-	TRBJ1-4	CASSFTGGGEKLFF
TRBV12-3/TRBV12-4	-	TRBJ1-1	CASSSTYPGQGLNTEAFF
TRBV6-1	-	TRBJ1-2	CASLGDRGQVNYGYTF
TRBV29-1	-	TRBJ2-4	CSVDFGEVGAKNIQYF
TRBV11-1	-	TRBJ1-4	CASRPRFRRGPRDEKLFF
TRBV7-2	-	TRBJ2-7	CASSTRVHEQYF
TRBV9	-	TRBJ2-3	CASSVGGTPGTDTQYF
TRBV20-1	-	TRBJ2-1	CSARWGQEQFF
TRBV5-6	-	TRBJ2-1	CASRRGINEQFF
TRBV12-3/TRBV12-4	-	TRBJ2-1	CASSPRRRSGSSSYNEQFF
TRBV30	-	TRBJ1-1	CAWSVGGWTEAFF
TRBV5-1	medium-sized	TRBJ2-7	CASSSSSSYEQYF
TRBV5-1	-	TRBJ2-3	CASSQGLRPMDTQYF
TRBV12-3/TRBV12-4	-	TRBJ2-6	CASSYGTGAISGANVLTF